The sequence of this T cell receptor beta chain was determined in a study of Tregs in tolerant kidney transplant recipients. On this clone: The antigen is not known.

TCRdb's copy holds only in-frame clones and misses some; the assay was immunoSEQ multiplex PCR. This sample lists about 52,000 clones; its ten largest clones have about 0.76%. Study-level points and caveats: Donor-specific Treg expansion exceeded global Treg expansion in tolerant patients, suggesting antigen drive.

The starting material was CD4+ T cells from blood, obtained before the transplant. The sequence was collected from a human donor who received a combined kidney and bone marrow transplant.

The sequenced CDR3 bases are TGCGCCAGCAGTGACCCGGGACTAGCGGGGTACAATGAG. Its protein is CASSDPGLAGYNE. The complete CDR3 reads CASSDPGLAGYNEQFF. The V call is TRBV10-1, the J call TRBJ2-1; TRBD2 aligns across 13 bases. The read halts 3 residues ahead of the CDR3 end, with the missing end drawn from the germline J gene. This CDR3 has 16 amino acids. Germline CDR1 and CDR2: WNHNN and SYGVQD (reference sequence). The V segment lost 3 bases and the J segment 4 bases; nucleotides outside the gene matches: 3.